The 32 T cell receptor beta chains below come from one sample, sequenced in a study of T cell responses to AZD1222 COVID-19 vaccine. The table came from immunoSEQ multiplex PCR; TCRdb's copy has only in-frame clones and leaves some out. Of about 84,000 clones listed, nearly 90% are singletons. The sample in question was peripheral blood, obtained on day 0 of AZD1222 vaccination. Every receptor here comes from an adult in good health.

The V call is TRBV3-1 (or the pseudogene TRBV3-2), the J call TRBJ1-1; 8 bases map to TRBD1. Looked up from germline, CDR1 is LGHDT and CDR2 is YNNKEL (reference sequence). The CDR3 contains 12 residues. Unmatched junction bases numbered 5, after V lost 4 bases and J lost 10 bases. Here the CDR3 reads CASSLRTGPAFF. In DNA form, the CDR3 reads TGTGCCAGCAGCCTACGGACAGGGCCAGCTTTCTTT.

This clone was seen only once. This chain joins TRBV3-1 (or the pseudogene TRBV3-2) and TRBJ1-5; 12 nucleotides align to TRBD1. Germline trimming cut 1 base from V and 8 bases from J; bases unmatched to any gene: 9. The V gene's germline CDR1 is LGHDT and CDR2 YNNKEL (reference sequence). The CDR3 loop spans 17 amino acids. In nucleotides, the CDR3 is TGTGCCAGCAGCCAAGGGGCCGGGACAGGGGGCAAGGAGCCCCAGCATTTT. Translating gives CASSQGAGTGGKEPQHF.

The CDR3 nucleotides are TGTGCCAGCAGCCTGACAGGGGCCAAAAACATTCAGTACTTC. It is translated as CASSLTGAKNIQYF. J is TRBJ2-4 and V is TRBV7-3; TRBD1 matches at 7 bases. Germline assignment: CDR1 SGHTA and CDR2 FQGTGA. The CDR3 totals 14 residues. Unmatched junction bases numbered 2, after V lost 5 bases and J lost 1 base.

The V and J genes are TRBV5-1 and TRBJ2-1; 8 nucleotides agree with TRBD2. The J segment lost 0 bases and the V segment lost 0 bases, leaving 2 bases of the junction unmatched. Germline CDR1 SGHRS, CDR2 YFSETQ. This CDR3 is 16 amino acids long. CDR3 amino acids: CASSLESGSSYNEQFF. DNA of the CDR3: TGCGCCAGCAGCTTGGAGAGCGGGAGCTCCTACAATGAGCAGTTCTTC.

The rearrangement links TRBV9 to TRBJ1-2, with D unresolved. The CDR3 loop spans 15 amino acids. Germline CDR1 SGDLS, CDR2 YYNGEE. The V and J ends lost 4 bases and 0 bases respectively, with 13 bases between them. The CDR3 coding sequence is TGTGCCAGCAGCCCCCTTCCTGGGCCTAACTATGGCTACACCTTC. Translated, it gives CASSPLPGPNYGYTF. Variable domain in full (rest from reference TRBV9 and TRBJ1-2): DSGVTQTPKHLITATGQRVTLRCSPRSGDLSVYWYQQSLDQGLQFLIQYYNGEERAKGNILERFSAQQFPDLHSELNLSSLELGDSALYFCASSPLPGPNYGYTFGSGTRLTVV.

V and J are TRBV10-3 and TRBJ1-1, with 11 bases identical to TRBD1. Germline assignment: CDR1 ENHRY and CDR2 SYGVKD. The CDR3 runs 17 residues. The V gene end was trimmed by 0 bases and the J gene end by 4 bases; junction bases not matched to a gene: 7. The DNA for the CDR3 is TGTGCCATCAGTGAGTCCAGGACAGGGGGCAAGGGCACTGAAGCTTTCTTT. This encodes CAISESRTGGKGTEAFF.

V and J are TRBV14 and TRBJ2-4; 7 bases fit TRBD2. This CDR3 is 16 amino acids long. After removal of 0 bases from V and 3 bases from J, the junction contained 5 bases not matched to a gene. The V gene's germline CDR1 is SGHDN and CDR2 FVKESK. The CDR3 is CASSQDWGGGKNIQYF. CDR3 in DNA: TGTGCCAGCAGCCAAGATTGGGGGGGTGGCAAAAACATTCAGTACTTC.

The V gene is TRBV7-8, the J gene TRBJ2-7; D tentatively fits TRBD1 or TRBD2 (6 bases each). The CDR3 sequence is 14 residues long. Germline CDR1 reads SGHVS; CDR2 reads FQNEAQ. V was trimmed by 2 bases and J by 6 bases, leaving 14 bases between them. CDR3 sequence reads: CASSLSGAWREQYF. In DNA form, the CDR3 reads TGTGCCAGCAGCTTATCGGGGGCTTGGCGCGAGCAGTACTTC. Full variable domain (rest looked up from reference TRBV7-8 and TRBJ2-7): GAGVSQSPRYKVAKRGQDVALRCDPISGHVSLFWYQQALGQGPEFLTYFQNEAQLDKSGLPSDRFFAERPEGSVSTLKIQRTQQEDSAVYLCASSLSGAWREQYFGPGTRLTVT.

The chain's CDR3 is CASSQGYSYNEQFF. The CDR3 DNA follows: TGTGCCAGTTCACAGGGCTACTCCTACAATGAGCAGTTCTTC. This chain joins TRBV9 and TRBJ2-1, with a tentative D call TRBD1 (6 bases). The V gene lost 8 bases and the J gene lost 0 bases, with 12 bases spanning the gap. Germline V CDR1 and CDR2: SGDLS, YYNGEE. This CDR3 region has 14 residues.

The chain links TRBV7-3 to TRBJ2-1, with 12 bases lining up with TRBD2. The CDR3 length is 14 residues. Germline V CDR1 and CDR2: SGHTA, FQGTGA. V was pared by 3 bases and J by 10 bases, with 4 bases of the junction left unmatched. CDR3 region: CASSLGLAGGEQFF. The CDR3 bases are TGTGCCAGCAGCTTGGGCCTAGCGGGAGGGGAGCAGTTCTTC.

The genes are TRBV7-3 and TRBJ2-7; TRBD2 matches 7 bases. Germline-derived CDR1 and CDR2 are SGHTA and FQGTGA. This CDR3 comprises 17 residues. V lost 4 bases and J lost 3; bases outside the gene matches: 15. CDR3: CASSSRGGSGPVYEQYF. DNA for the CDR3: TGTGCCAGCAGCTCCAGAGGTGGTAGCGGGCCCGTCTACGAGCAGTACTTC.

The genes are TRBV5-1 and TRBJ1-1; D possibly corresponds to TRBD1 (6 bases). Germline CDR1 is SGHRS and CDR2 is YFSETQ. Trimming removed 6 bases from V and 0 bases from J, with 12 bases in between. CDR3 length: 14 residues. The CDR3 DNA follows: TGCGCCAGCACCACCGGACAGTTGAACACTGAAGCTTTCTTT. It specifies CASTTGQLNTEAFF.

The CDR3 reads CASSAGQGASNYGYTF. CDR3 nucleotide sequence: TGTGCCAGCTCAGCGGGACAGGGGGCGTCTAACTATGGCTACACCTTC. The rearrangement joins TRBV18 to TRBJ1-2, with 12 bases fitting TRBD1. The CDR3 has 16 amino acids. Germline CDR1 KGHSH, CDR2 LQKENI. V was pared by 5 bases and J by 0 bases, with 4 bases of the junction left unmatched.

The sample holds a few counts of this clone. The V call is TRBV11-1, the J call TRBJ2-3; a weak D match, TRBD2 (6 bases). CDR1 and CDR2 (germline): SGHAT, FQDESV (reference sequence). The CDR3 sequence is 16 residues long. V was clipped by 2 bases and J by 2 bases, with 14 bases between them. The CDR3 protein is CASSLTPGLPTDTQYF. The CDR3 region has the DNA TGTGCCAGCAGCTTAACCCCGGGACTCCCCACAGATACGCAGTATTTT.

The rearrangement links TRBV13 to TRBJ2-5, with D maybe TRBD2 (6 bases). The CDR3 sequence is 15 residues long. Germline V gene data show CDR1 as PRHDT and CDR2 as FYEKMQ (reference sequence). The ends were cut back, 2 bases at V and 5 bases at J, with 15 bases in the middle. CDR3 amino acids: CASSLPGLLGETQYF. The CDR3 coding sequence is TGTGCCAGCAGCTTACCCGGACTACTAGGGGAGACCCAGTACTTC.

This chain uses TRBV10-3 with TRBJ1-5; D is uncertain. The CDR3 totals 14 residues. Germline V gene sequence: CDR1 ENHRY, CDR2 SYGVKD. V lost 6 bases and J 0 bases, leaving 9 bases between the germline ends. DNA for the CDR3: TGTGCCATCAGGGAGGACGGTAGCAATCAGCCCCAGCATTTT. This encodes CAIREDGSNQPQHF.

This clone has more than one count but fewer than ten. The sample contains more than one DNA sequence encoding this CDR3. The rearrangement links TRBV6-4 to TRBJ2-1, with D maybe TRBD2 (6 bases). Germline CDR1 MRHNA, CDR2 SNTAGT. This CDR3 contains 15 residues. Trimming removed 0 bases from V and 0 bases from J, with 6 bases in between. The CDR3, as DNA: TGTGCCAGCAGTGACTCTAGCGGCTCCTACAATGAGCAGTTCTTC. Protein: CASSDSSGSYNEQFF.

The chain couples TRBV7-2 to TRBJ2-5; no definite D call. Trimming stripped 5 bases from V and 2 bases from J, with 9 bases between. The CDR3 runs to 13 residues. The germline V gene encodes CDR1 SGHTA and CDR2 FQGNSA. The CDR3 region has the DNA TGTGCCAGCAGCCTCGCGAGTCAAGAGACCCAGTACTTC. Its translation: CASSLASQETQYF.

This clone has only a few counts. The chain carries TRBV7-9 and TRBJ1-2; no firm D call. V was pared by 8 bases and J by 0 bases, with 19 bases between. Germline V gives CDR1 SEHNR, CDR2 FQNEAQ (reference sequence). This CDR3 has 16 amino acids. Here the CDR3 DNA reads TGTGCCAGCGCTAGAGGGAGCACCCTTTCTAACTATGGCTACACCTTC. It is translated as CASARGSTLSNYGYTF.

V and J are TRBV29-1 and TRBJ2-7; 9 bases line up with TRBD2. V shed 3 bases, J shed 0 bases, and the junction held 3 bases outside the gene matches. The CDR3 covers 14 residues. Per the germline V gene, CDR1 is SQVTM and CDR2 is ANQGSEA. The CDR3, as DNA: TGCAGCGTTGATGATAGCGGGAGCTCCTACGAGCAGTACTTC. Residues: CSVDDSGSSYEQYF.

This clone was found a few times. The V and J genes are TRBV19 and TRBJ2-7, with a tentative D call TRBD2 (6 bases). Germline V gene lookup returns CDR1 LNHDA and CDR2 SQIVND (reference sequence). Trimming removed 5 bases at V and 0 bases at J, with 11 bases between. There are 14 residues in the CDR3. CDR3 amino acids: CASSVSGFSYEQYF. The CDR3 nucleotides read TGTGCCAGTAGTGTTAGCGGTTTCTCCTACGAGCAGTACTTC.

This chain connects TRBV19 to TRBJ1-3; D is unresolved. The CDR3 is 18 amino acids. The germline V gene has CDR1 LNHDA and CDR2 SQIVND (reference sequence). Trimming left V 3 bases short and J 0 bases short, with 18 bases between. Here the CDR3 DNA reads TGTGCCAGTAGTATGATGGGTTTGACCGGAGCCTCTGGAAACACCATATATTTT. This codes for CASSMMGLTGASGNTIYF.

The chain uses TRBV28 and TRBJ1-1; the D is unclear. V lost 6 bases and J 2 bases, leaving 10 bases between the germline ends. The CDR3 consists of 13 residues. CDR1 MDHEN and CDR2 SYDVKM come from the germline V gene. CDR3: CASSPGQNTEAFF. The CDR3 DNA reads TGTGCCAGCAGCCCGGGCCAAAACACTGAAGCTTTCTTT. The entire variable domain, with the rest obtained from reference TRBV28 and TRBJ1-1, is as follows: DVKVTQSSRYLVKRTGEKVFLECVQDMDHENMFWYRQDPGLGLRLIYFSYDVKMKEKGDIPEGYSVSREKKERFSLILESASTNQTSMYLCASSPGQNTEAFFGQGTRLTVV.

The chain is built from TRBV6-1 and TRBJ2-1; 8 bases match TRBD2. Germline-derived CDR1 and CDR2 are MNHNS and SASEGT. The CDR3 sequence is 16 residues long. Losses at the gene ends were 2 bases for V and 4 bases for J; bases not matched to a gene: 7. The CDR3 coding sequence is TGTGCCAGCAGTGAACTGAGCGGGAGTGAGTACAATGAGCAGTTCTTC. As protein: CASSELSGSEYNEQFF.

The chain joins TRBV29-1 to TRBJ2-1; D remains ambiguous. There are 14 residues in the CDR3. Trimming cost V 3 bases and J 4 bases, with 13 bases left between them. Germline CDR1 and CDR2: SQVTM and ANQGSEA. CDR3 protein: CSVDHQQRYNEQFF. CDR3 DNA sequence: TGCAGCGTTGATCATCAACAGAGGTACAATGAGCAGTTCTTC.

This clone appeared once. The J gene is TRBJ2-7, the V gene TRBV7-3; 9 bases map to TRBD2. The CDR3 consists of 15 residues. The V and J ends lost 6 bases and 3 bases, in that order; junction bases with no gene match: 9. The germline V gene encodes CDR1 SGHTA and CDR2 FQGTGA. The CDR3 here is CASSLVAGDNYEQYF. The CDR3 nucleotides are TGTGCCAGCAGTCTTGTAGCGGGAGATAACTACGAGCAGTACTTC. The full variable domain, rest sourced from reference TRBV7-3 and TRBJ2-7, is GAGVSQTPSNKVTEKGKYVELRCDPISGHTALYWYRQSLGQGPEFLIYFQGTGAADDSGLPNDRFFAVRPEGSVSTLKIQRTERGDSAVYLCASSLVAGDNYEQYFGPGTRLTVT.

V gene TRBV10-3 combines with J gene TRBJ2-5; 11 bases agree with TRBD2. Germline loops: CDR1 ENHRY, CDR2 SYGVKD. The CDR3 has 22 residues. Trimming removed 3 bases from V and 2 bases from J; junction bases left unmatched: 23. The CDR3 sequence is CAISERAVLTSGSRKGQETQYF. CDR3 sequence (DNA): TGTGCCATCAGTGAAAGGGCGGTTCTTACTAGCGGGAGTAGGAAGGGTCAAGAGACCCAGTACTTC.

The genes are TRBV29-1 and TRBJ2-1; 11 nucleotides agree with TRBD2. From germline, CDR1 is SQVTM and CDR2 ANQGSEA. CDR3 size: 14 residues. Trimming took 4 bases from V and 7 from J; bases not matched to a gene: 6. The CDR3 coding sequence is TGCAGCGTTGTAATACTAGCGGGAGCGAATGAGCAGTTCTTC. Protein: CSVVILAGANEQFF.

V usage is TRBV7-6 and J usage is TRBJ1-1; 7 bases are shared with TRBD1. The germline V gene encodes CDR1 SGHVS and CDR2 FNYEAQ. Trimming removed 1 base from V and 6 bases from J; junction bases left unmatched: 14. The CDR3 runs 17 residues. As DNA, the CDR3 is TGTGCCAGCAGCTTAGATCGTTCAGGGGGGTTCAGCCCTGAAGCTTTCTTT. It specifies CASSLDRSGGFSPEAFF.

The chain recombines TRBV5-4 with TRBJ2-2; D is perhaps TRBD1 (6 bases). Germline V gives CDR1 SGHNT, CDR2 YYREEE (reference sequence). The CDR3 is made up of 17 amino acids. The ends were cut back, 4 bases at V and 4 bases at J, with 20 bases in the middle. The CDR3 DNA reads TGTGCCAGCAGCGTGGACAGATCTCGGACCCCCACCGGGGAGCTGTTTTTT. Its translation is CASSVDRSRTPTGELFF.

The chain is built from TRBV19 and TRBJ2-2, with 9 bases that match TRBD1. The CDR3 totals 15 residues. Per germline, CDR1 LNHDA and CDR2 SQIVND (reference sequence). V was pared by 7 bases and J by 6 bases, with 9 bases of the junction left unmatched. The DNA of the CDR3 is TGTGCCAGTAAAGGGGACAGGGTAACGTCCGGGGAGCTGTTTTTT. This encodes CASKGDRVTSGELFF.

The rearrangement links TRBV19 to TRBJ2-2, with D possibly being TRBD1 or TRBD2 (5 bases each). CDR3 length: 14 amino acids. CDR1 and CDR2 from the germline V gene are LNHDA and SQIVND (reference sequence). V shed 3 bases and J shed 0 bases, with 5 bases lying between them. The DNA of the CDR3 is TGTGCCAGTAGTATGGGGGCGAACACCGGGGAGCTGTTTTTT. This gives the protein CASSMGANTGELFF.